This TCR beta chain was retrieved from a study of blood T cell repertoires in COVID-19. Background on the study: Some COVID-19 samples were acute and others convalescent; all came from the United States, Italy and Spain. Sources were T cells, B-cell-depleted T cells, or PBMCs; the material itself was cDNA or gDNA.

Authors' processing steps: The authors estimated nucleated cell counts from reference gene primer amplification. Profiling relied on immunoSEQ multiplex PCR, and the TCRdb table lists in-frame clones only, not all of them. V and J calls plus clone size are reproduced from that table; the DNA served to infer D and trimming. Of roughly 290,000 clones listed, about 89% are singletons. Trimming removed 4 bases at V and 1 base at J, with 10 bases between. This CDR3 has 14 residues. Germline CDR1 reads LGHDT; CDR2 reads YNNKEL (reference sequence). The receptor was isolated from a woman between 50 and 59 years old who had recovered from COVID-19. The sequenced sample was peripheral blood. The chain recombines TRBV3-1 (or the pseudogene TRBV3-2) with TRBJ1-2; unclear D gene. The CDR3 loop is CASSRPEVNYGYTF. As DNA, the CDR3 is TGTGCCAGCAGCCGCCCGGAGGTTAACTATGGCTACACCTTC.